The rows below give T cell receptor beta chains drawn from one sample of a study of CD8 T cells in ankylosing spondylitis. TCRdb recomputed calls from the 5' RACE reads with MiXCR, one row per CDR3 protein. Here the sample spans roughly 230,000 distinct CDR3 sequences, about 20% being singletons. Sequenced input: blood, either unsorted or a sorted T cell fraction (not recorded which). Receptor source: a male donor with ankylosing spondylitis or in good health (not recorded which). Each CDR3 is given with its conserved first and last residue. The order of the fields is clone size, V gene, D gene, J gene, CDR3 protein, CDR3 DNA. D genes are given only for firm matches. Size is stated for part of the rows, as once, few or many counts, or as a class when the clone is expanded.

.	TRBV7-9	.	TRBJ1-5	CASSLGPGDNQPQHF	TGTGCCAGCAGCTTAGGGCCAGGGGACAATCAGCCCCAGCATTTT
few	TRBV11-2	TRBD1	TRBJ2-4	CASSTDRGQNIQYF	TGTGCCAGCAGCACAGACAGGGGGCAAAACATTCAGTACTTC
.	TRBV29-1	.	TRBJ1-3	CSVEDGRGYTGNTIYF	TGCAGCGTTGAAGATGGACGGGGTTACACTGGAAACACCATATATTTT
.	TRBV7-2	.	TRBJ2-1	CASSPTTPGLYNEQFF	TGTGCCAGCAGCCCCACCACGCCGGGACTCTACAATGAGCAGTTCTTC
.	TRBV6-5	TRBD1	TRBJ2-7	CASSSTGGRDEQYF	TGTGCCAGCAGTTCGACAGGGGGCCGGGACGAGCAGTACTTC
many	TRBV6-5	.	TRBJ2-7	CASSYTSRSYEQYF	TGTGCCAGCAGTTATACGTCCCGCTCCTACGAGCAGTACTTC
.	TRBV29-1	.	TRBJ2-3	CSVVTTAGPDTQYF	TGCAGCGTTGTAACTACGGCGGGTCCAGATACGCAGTATTTT
many	TRBV25-1	TRBD1	TRBJ1-1	CASSEFPGGIDTEAFF	TGTGCCAGCAGTGAATTCCCAGGGGGAATTGATACTGAAGCTTTCTTT
few	TRBV5-1	TRBD2	TRBJ2-1	CASSSEVAGGPGNEQFF	TGCGCCAGCAGCTCGGAGGTAGCGGGAGGGCCGGGCAATGAGCAGTTCTTC
.	TRBV7-8	.	TRBJ2-7	CASSFRLSYEQYF	TGTGCCAGCAGCTTTCGCCTCTCCTACGAGCAGTACTTC
few	TRBV7-2	TRBD2	TRBJ2-3	CASSLVSGSTDTQYF	TGTGCCAGCAGCTTAGTTAGCGGGAGCACAGATACGCAGTATTTT
few	TRBV6-2/TRBV6-3	TRBD1	TRBJ1-1	CAVRQGGLRGEAFF	TGTGCCGTTCGACAGGGGGGACTCCGAGGTGAAGCTTTCTTT
.	TRBV6-2/TRBV6-3	TRBD1	TRBJ2-6	CASSYPRDREYLSGANVLTF	TGTGCCAGCAGTTACCCCCGGGACAGGGAATATTTGTCTGGGGCCAACGTCCTGACTTTC
few	TRBV4-3	.	TRBJ2-5	CASSHSSLDRTQYF	TGCGCCAGCAGCCACTCCTCCCTGGATAGGACCCAGTACTTC